This T cell receptor beta chain was retrieved from a study of T cell repertoires in cytomegalovirus infection. Background on the study: An indication of both CMV infection and matching HLA type came from public TCR beta signatures.

Germline V gene lookup returns CDR1 SGHTA and CDR2 FQGNSA. Deletions cut 0 bases from V and 8 bases from J, with 7 bases between. The length of the CDR3 is 12 residues. TCRdb reanalysed the reads using MiXCR and keeps one entry per CDR3 protein. The repertoire holds 150,000 to 200,000 distinct CDR3 sequences, with about 30% as singletons. With regard to this clonotype: What it binds is unknown.

Study-wide results and limits: Ex vivo responses were dominated by HLA-C-restricted CMV-specific TCR beta clonotypes. Identification of carriers of CMV plus the relevant HLA was achieved through cumulative public TCR beta family frequency.

Sequencing was carried out using PBMCs. The chain links TRBV7-2 to TRBJ1-2; D gene unclear. The receptor was isolated from a human donor in good health (CMV status not recorded). Some clones in this sample may be carry-over from other donors' samples. The CDR3 region has the DNA TGTGCCAGCAGCTTAGCTACTCCGGGCTACACCTTC. This sequence encodes CASSLATPGYTF. Together with reference TRBV7-2 and TRBJ1-2, the CDR3 gives the full variable domain: GAGVSQSPSNKVTEKGKDVELRCDPISGHTALYWYRQSLGQGLEFLIYFQGNSAPDKSGLPSDRFSAERTGGSVSTLTIQRTQQEDSAVYLCASSLATPGYTFGSGTRLTVV.